This entry describes one T cell receptor (beta chain). Its antigen remains unknown. Patients included in sequencing had previously demonstrated CD8+CD57+ cell expansion by flow cytometry. Every patient presented with severe acquired aplastic anemia. Looked up from germline, CDR1 is LNHDA and CDR2 is SQIVND (reference sequence). The CDR3 contains 15 residues. This entry belongs to a study of CD8+CD57+ T cells in acquired aplastic anemia. Across the whole study: Roughly 3.2 ug was the average amount of DNA from sorted CD4+ and CD8+ cells.

Profiles of TCR beta VDJ and CDR3 were generated from a genomic DNA template. TCRdb re-called the reads through MiXCR, storing one row per CDR3 protein. The profile shows just over 450,000 distinct CDR3 sequences, about a third of them singletons. Study conclusions and caveats: Controls did not differ significantly from patients in CD8+ Simpson's diversity.

This sequence was found in a human donor with aplastic anemia. V is TRBV19 and J is TRBJ2-5; TRBD1 matches at 11 bases. The DNA end is a closer match to TRBJ2-7, so the J assignment may be wrong. Sequenced input: sorted CD4+, CD8+, or CD8+CD57+ T cells (not recorded which) from PBMCs. CDR3: CASSPTGTGGYEQYF. The CDR3 nucleotides read TGTGCCAGTAGCCCAACCGGGACAGGGGGCTACGAGCAGTACTTC.